Listed below are T cell receptor beta chains from one sample, sequenced in a study of cytomegalovirus exposure and HLA in healthy donors. Some clones are missing from TCRdb's copy, which holds only in-frame ones; the method was immunoSEQ multiplex PCR. This sample has under 150,000 clones, with over 65% found just once. Sequenced input: PBMCs. These receptor sequences come from a woman under 30 in good health and CMV-seronegative. Each CDR3 is given with its conserved first and last residue. The D gene is left open where the match is weak. Some rows have no size entry. The others give once, few or many, or a class for an expanded clone.

abundance | d_gene | j_gene | v_gene | CDR3nt | CDR3aa
NA | NA | TRBJ2-1 | TRBV7-2 | TGTGCCAGCAGCTTAGTTAACAATGAGCAGTTCTTC | CASSLVNNEQFF
once | NA | TRBJ2-3 | TRBV19 | TGTGCCAGTAGTGGCCGACAGGCTCACACAGATACGCAGTATTTT | CASSGRQAHTDTQYF
NA | TRBD2 | TRBJ2-1 | TRBV11-3 | TGTGCCAGCAACGCGGGGGGGAAACGCAATGAGCAGTTCTTC | CASNAGGKRNEQFF
once | NA | TRBJ1-2 | TRBV29-1 | TGCAGCGTTGAGTCCCGAGGTGATTACACCTTC | CSVESRGDYTF
once | TRBD1 | TRBJ1-1 | TRBV4-1 | TGCGCCAGCAGCCACTCTCCCAGGGGGGCGGAAGCTTTCTTT | CASSHSPRGAEAFF
NA | NA | TRBJ1-5 | TRBV27 | TGTGCCAGCAGTCCCGCCTTTGCAGGGGTCAATCAGCCCCAGCATTTT | CASSPAFAGVNQPQHF
NA | TRBD1 | TRBJ2-1 | TRBV6-6 | TGTGCCAGCAGCCTGGGACAGGGTAAAACCTACAATGAGCAGTTCTTC | CASSLGQGKTYNEQFF
NA | NA | TRBJ2-1 | TRBV11-2 | TGTGCCAGCAGCTCTCTTGCGGGGGCGCGGGGGTCCTACAATGAGCAGTTCTTC | CASSSLAGARGSYNEQFF
NA | NA | TRBJ2-1 | TRBV2 | TGTGCCAGCAGTCTCCTCGACAGGTTGCAGTTCTTC | CASSLLDRLQFF
NA | NA | TRBJ2-1 | TRBV11-3 | TGTGCCAGCAGCTTAGGGCAGGAACGGTTCTTC | CASSLGQERFF
NA | NA | TRBJ2-3 | TRBV6-1 | TGTGCCAGCAGTGATAGGGGGGGCCGAGGTACGCAGTATTTT | CASSDRGGRGTQYF
NA | TRBD1 | TRBJ1-5 | TRBV27 | TGTGCCAGCACCCCTGCAGGGGGTCTCAATCAGCCCCAGCATTTT | CASTPAGGLNQPQHF
NA | NA | TRBJ2-2 | TRBV6-4 | TGTGCCAGCAGTGACGACTCTTTAAACACCGGGGAGCTGTTTTTT | CASSDDSLNTGELFF
NA | NA | TRBJ2-2 | TRBV12-5 | TGTGCTAGTGGTCCCCTCCTTGGCGGGGTGACCACCGGGGAGCTGTTTTTT | CASGPLLGGVTTGELFF
once | TRBD1 | TRBJ2-7 | TRBV10-3 | TGTGCCATCAGTGGGGACAGGGAAGGATACGAGCAGTACTTC | CAISGDREGYEQYF
once | TRBD2 | TRBJ2-1 | TRBV6-1 | TGTGCCAGCAGTGAATTTGGTAGCGGGAGTCGGGGCTCCTACAATGAGCAGTTCTTC | CASSEFGSGSRGSYNEQFF
NA | NA | TRBJ2-3 | TRBV14 | TGTGCCAGCAGCCTGGCGGTGGGGCTCGAGACGCAGTATTTT | CASSLAVGLETQYF
few | TRBD1 | TRBJ1-5 | TRBV29-1 | TGCAGCGTTGAAGGGGACAGGGAGGATAGCAATCAGCCCCAGCATTTT | CSVEGDREDSNQPQHF